This T cell receptor beta chain came from a study of shared clonotypes between healthy human individuals. Clones were read by immunoSEQ multiplex PCR, and TCRdb kept only the in-frame ones, dropping some. The sample has 2 million or so clones, 85% to 95% seen once. The CDR3 is 20 residues long. The germline V gene encodes CDR1 MGHRA and CDR2 YSYEKL. V lost 0 bases and J lost 0; bases outside the gene matches: 12. The chain recombines TRBV4-1 with TRBJ2-3, with TRBD2 identical over 10 bases. The source material was naive CD4+ T cells sorted from blood. Subset here: CD45RA+ positively selected. This sequence originates from a man between 18 and 35 years old in good health. The CDR3 loop reads CASSQEVGLAGAPSTDTQYF. CDR3 DNA: TGCGCCAGCAGCCAAGAAGTGGGGCTAGCGGGGGCCCCTAGCACAGATACGCAGTATTTT.